A single sample gave rise to the 12 T cell receptor beta chains below, sequenced in a study of OX40 agonist ivuxolimab in advanced cancers. TCRdb's copy holds only in-frame clones and misses some; the assay was immunoSEQ multiplex PCR. The sample contains some 86,000 clones, about 95% of which appear only once. Material: CD4+ or CD8+ T cells sorted from blood, obtained in a trial of the OX40 agonist ivuxolimab. The source of these receptors is an adult with an advanced solid tumor such as melanoma, head and neck, liver or kidney cancer.

This clone appeared once. The V and J genes are TRBV6-5 and TRBJ2-3; 9 nucleotides agree with TRBD2. The germline gives CDR1 MNHEY, CDR2 SVGAGI. This CDR3 is 14 amino acids long. V gave up 11 bases and J gave up 5 bases; unmatched junction bases: 11. The CDR3 is CAVLSGGRGDTQYF. The DNA of the CDR3 is TGTGCCGTCCTCAGCGGGGGGCGAGGAGATACGCAGTATTTT.

V is TRBV11-1 and J is TRBJ2-2; the D is unclear. CDR3 length: 15 residues. V shed 7 bases and J shed 2 bases, with 14 bases lying between them. Germline assignment: CDR1 SGHAT and CDR2 FQDESV (reference sequence). Here the CDR3 DNA reads TGTGCCAGCACCCTAGGTGATTTTAACACCGGGGAGCTGTTTTTT. This translates into CASTLGDFNTGELFF.

This chain uses TRBV7-3 with TRBJ1-1, with TRBD1 as a possible D gene (5 bases). The V gene lost 4 bases and the J gene lost 6 bases, with 9 bases spanning the gap. The CDR3 consists of 12 residues. From germline, CDR1 is SGHTA and CDR2 FQGTGA. CDR3 nucleotide sequence: TGTGCCAGCAGCTACCAGGGCTCTGAAGCTTTCTTT. Amino acid sequence: CASSYQGSEAFF.

Notes on this clone: It is unclear where the CDR3 begins or ends on the DNA, so no DNA is shown, and the CDR3 is as TCRdb lists it. The chain recombines TRBV28 with TRBJ2-7; the table's D call TRBD1 went unverified against the DNA. Per germline, CDR1 MDHEN and CDR2 SYDVKM. The CDR3 numbers 15 amino acids, ends counted. This CDR3 reads CASSSSTGGFYEQYF.

The V and J genes are TRBV15 and TRBJ2-7, with TRBD2 as a possible D gene (6 bases). Germline loops: CDR1 LNHNV, CDR2 YYDKDF (reference sequence). V shed 0 bases and J shed 1 base, with 31 bases lying between them. The CDR3 has 22 amino acids. Written as DNA, the CDR3 is TGTGCCACCAGCAGAGATTTGGTTGGAGGGCAGTGGGTAATAGGTGTGTCCTACGAGCAGTACTTC. This codes for CATSRDLVGGQWVIGVSYEQYF.

The chain uses TRBV7-3 and TRBJ2-1; TRBD2 aligns across 9 bases. Germline assignment: CDR1 SGHTA and CDR2 FQGTGA. V shed 5 bases, J shed 2 bases, and the junction held 10 bases outside the gene matches. The CDR3 runs 17 residues. CDR3 in DNA: TGTGCCAGCAGCCTCCTAGCGGGACACCCAGCCTACAATGAGCAGTTCTTC. This encodes CASSLLAGHPAYNEQFF.

This sequence joins TRBV9 and TRBJ2-1; 9 bases map to TRBD1. Trimming removed 3 bases from V and 8 bases from J; junction bases left unmatched: 12. This CDR3 has 16 residues. Germline V gene lookup returns CDR1 SGDLS and CDR2 YYNGEE. CDR3 amino acids: CASSGTGVRSWDEQFF. DNA for the CDR3: TGTGCCAGCAGCGGGACAGGGGTCAGATCTTGGGATGAGCAGTTCTTC.

This clone was detected once. V and J are TRBV7-9 and TRBJ1-1; 7 bases agree with TRBD1. Trimming at V came to 4 bases and at J to 7 bases, leaving 9 bases not matched to a gene. This CDR3 has 14 amino acids. Per germline, CDR1 SEHNR and CDR2 FQNEAQ (reference sequence). The CDR3 nucleotides read TGTGCCAGCAGCTCCCACCAGGGGGTTAGTGAAGCTTTCTTT. Translating gives CASSSHQGVSEAFF.

This clone was counted a single time. The chain recombines TRBV9 with TRBJ1-2; perhaps TRBD1 as D (5 bases). Germline V lookup: CDR1 SGDLS, CDR2 YYNGEE. There are 16 residues in the CDR3. Trimming took off 3 bases at V and 4 bases at J, with 19 bases between the two ends. The CDR3 nucleotides are TGTGCCAGCAGCGGAGGTCTCTTCGGGGCGAGCTATGGCTACACCTTC. As protein: CASSGGLFGASYGYTF. Full variable domain (missing parts from reference TRBV9 and TRBJ1-2): DSGVTQTPKHLITATGQRVTLRCSPRSGDLSVYWYQQSLDQGLQFLIQYYNGEERAKGNILERFSAQQFPDLHSELNLSSLELGDSALYFCASSGGLFGASYGYTFGSGTRLTVV.

The chain links TRBV28 to TRBJ1-4; D ambiguous. Germline V gene data show CDR1 as MDHEN and CDR2 as SYDVKM. V lost 3 bases and J 8 bases, leaving 13 bases between the germline ends. The CDR3 is 14 residues long. The CDR3 here is CASSFGSPGEKLFF. Written as DNA, the CDR3 is TGTGCCAGCAGTTTTGGGTCCCCCGGGGAAAAACTGTTTTTT. The whole variable domain, remainder taken from reference TRBV28 and TRBJ1-4, is DVKVTQSSRYLVKRTGEKVFLECVQDMDHENMFWYRQDPGLGLRLIYFSYDVKMKEKGDIPEGYSVSREKKERFSLILESASTNQTSMYLCASSFGSPGEKLFFGSGTQLSVL.

The genes are TRBV20-1 and TRBJ1-2; D is unresolved. V dropped 4 bases and J dropped 8 bases, with 8 bases sitting between them. This CDR3 region has 10 residues. Per the germline V gene, CDR1 is DFQATT and CDR2 is SNEGSKA (reference sequence). CDR3 loop: CSAMDSGYTF. The CDR3 nucleotides read TGCAGTGCTATGGATAGCGGCTACACCTTC.

A word on this clone: Other DNA sequences in the sample encode the same CDR3. The chain employs TRBV27 and TRBJ1-2, with D possibly TRBD1 on 6 matching bases. CDR3 length equals 13 residues. Looked up from germline, CDR1 is MNHEY and CDR2 is SMNVEV (reference sequence). V lost 3 bases, J lost 2 bases, and 7 bases lay in between. CDR3 bases: TGTGCCAGCAGTTTGCAGGGGAACTATGGCTACACCTTC. Its translation: CASSLQGNYGYTF.